The present T cell receptor beta chain was sequenced within a study of blood T cell repertoires in COVID-19. Overall study context: From T cells, B-cell-depleted T cells, or PBMCs came the material, which was cDNA or gDNA.

This CDR3 comprises 19 residues. V was trimmed by 5 bases and J by 1 base, leaving 21 bases between them. CDR1 is SGHAT, CDR2 FQNNGV, per germline. As originally analysed: Cell counts per sample came from amplifying reference gene primers. Assay: immunoSEQ multiplex PCR; the TCRdb copy retains only in-frame clones and omits some. Clone size and V and J calls were adopted from that table, with D and trimming inferred from the DNA. Here the sample spans about 94,000 clones, approximately 83% being singletons. The rearrangement links TRBV11-2 to TRBJ2-6; D is unclear. Sample: peripheral blood. The receptor comes from a man aged 55 to 70 with acute or convalescent COVID-19. CDR3 nucleotides: TGTGCCAGCAGCGCGCGTCGGAGAACGGCAAAGTCTGGGGCCAACGTCCTGACTTTC. It yields the protein CASSARRRTAKSGANVLTF.